These T cell receptor beta chains were read from a single sample in a study of T cell repertoires in cytomegalovirus infection. TCRdb fed the reads into MiXCR, producing one record per CDR3 protein. The sample holds 200,000 to 300,000 distinct CDR3 sequences; 9% to 15% are singletons and the top ten take about 1.5%. The sample taken for sequencing was PBMCs. The source is a human donor in good health (CMV status not recorded). Some clones in this sample may be carry-over from other donors' samples. Each CDR3 is given with its conserved first and last residue. The D gene is left open where the match is weak. A clone size is listed for some rows: how often the clone was seen (once, few, many), or a class if it is expanded.

D: TRBD1; J: TRBJ1-3; size: many; V: TRBV19; CDR3: CASSGQVSGNTIYF; DNA: TGTGCCAGTAGTGGACAGGTCTCTGGAAACACCATATATTTT
D: TRBD1; J: TRBJ2-4; size: many; V: TRBV7-8; CDR3: CASSSSGTGTKNIQYF; DNA: TGTGCCAGCAGCTCTTCCGGGACAGGGACCAAAAACATTCAGTACTTC
D: NA; J: TRBJ1-1; size: once; V: TRBV5-5; CDR3: CASSSTLRVTEAFF; DNA: TGTGCCAGCAGCTCGACCCTCAGAGTCACTGAAGCTTTCTTT
D: NA; J: TRBJ2-3; size: many; V: TRBV7-9; CDR3: CASILGGTDTQYF; DNA: TGTGCCAGCATCCTAGGTGGGACAGATACGCAGTATTTT
D: TRBD1; J: TRBJ1-4; size: few; V: TRBV7-2; CDR3: CASSSRGGAGEKLFF; DNA: TGTGCCAGCAGCTCCCGAGGGGGCGCAGGGGAAAAACTGTTTTTT
D: NA; J: TRBJ2-2; size: NA; V: TRBV12-3/TRBV12-4; CDR3: CASRDSSTGELFF; DNA: TGTGCCAGCAGGGACAGTAGCACCGGGGAGCTGTTTTTT
D: NA; J: TRBJ2-7; size: few; V: TRBV2; CDR3: CASEGQSTYEQYF; DNA: TGTGCCAGCGAAGGACAGAGCACCTACGAGCAGTACTTC
D: TRBD2; J: TRBJ2-5; size: NA; V: TRBV9; CDR3: CASSVDGSGTQETQYF; DNA: TGTGCCAGCAGCGTAGATGGTAGCGGGACACAAGAGACCCAGTACTTC
D: TRBD2; J: TRBJ2-3; size: few; V: TRBV5-1; CDR3: CASSWLAGSTDTQYF; DNA: TGCGCCAGCAGCTGGTTAGCGGGTAGCACAGATACGCAGTATTTT
D: TRBD2; J: TRBJ2-3; size: many; V: TRBV28; CDR3: CASRLTLSGLAGEWEDTQYF; DNA: TGTGCCAGCAGATTAACTCTCTCGGGACTAGCGGGGGAATGGGAAGATACGCAGTATTTT
D: NA; J: TRBJ1-2; size: NA; V: TRBV6-1; CDR3: CASRLNYGYTF; DNA: TGTGCCAGCCGGTTAAACTATGGCTACACCTTC
D: NA; J: TRBJ2-1; size: few; V: TRBV19; CDR3: CASSIGRGDNEQFF; DNA: TGTGCCAGTAGTATAGGAAGGGGGGACAATGAGCAGTTCTTC
D: TRBD1; J: TRBJ1-5; size: NA; V: TRBV2; CDR3: CASSVNRGQSQPQHF; DNA: TGTGCCAGCAGCGTTAACAGGGGGCAAAGTCAGCCCCAGCATTTT
D: NA; J: TRBJ2-7; size: NA; V: TRBV24-1; CDR3: CATSDSGTSGTYEQYF; DNA: TGTGCCACCAGTGACTCCGGGACTTCTGGAACCTACGAGCAGTACTTC
D: NA; J: TRBJ1-4; size: many; V: TRBV7-2; CDR3: CASSLANEKLFF; DNA: TGTGCCAGCAGCTTAGCGAATGAAAAACTGTTTTTT
D: NA; J: TRBJ1-3; size: many; V: TRBV19; CDR3: CASSPSTASSGNTIYF; DNA: TGTGCCAGTAGTCCTTCTACTGCAAGCTCTGGAAACACCATATATTTT